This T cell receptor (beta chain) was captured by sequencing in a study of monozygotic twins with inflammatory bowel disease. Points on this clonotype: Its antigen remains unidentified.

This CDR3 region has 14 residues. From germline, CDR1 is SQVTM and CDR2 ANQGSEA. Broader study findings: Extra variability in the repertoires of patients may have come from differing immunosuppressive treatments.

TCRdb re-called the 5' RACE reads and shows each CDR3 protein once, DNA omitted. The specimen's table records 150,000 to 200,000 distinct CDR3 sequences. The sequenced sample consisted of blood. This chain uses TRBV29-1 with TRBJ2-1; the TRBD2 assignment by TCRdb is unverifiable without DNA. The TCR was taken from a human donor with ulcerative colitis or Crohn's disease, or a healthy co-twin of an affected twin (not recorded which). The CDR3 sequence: CSVDSSGRVNEQFF.